In its sample, the clone carrying this T cell receptor beta chain was seen once. This specimen comes from a study of blood T cell repertoires in COVID-19. Whole-study context: Both acute and convalescent COVID-19 samples were obtained from the United States, Italy and Spain. From T cells, B-cell-depleted T cells, or PBMCs came the material, which was cDNA or gDNA.

Original processing notes: The authors estimated nucleated cell counts from reference gene primer amplification. The table came from immunoSEQ multiplex PCR; TCRdb's copy has only in-frame clones and leaves some out. V and J calls and clone size are as listed in that table; D and trimming were resolved from the DNA. The table includes thousands of clones, 87% detected once. The CDR3 sequence is 13 residues long. Germline V gives CDR1 SGHTS, CDR2 YDEGEE. The V end was cut by 2 bases, the J end by 2 bases, with 8 bases between. This sequence originates from a man between 65 and 80 years old with active COVID-19. The specimen was peripheral blood. This rearrangement joins TRBV5-8 to TRBJ2-7; the D gene is possibly TRBD1 (6 bases). CDR3 bases: TGTGCCAGCAGCTTTGCAGGGGCCTACGAGCAGTACTTC. Its protein is CASSFAGAYEQYF. Looking up the rest from reference TRBV5-8 and TRBJ2-7 gives the full variable domain: EAGVTQSPTHLIKTRGQQATLRCSPISGHTSVYWYQQALGLGLQFLLWYDEGEERNRGNFPPRFSGRQFPNYSSELNVNALELEDSALYLCASSFAGAYEQYFGPGTRLTVT.